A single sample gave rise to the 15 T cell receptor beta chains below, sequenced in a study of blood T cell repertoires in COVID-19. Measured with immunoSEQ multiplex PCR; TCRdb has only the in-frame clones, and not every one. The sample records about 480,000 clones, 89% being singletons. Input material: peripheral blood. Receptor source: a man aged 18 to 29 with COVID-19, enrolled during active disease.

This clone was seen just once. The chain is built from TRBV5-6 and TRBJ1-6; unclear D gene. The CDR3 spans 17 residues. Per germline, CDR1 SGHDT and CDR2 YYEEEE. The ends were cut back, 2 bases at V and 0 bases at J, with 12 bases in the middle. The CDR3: CASSFRSASSYNSPLHF. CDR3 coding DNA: TGTGCCAGCAGCTTTAGGTCAGCTAGCTCCTATAATTCACCCCTCCACTTT.

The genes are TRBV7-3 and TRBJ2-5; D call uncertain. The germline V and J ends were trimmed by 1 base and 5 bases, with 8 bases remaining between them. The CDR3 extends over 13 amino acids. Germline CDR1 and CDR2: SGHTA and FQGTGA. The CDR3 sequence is CASSLNGEETQYF. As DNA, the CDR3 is TGTGCCAGCAGCTTAAACGGTGAGGAGACCCAGTACTTC.

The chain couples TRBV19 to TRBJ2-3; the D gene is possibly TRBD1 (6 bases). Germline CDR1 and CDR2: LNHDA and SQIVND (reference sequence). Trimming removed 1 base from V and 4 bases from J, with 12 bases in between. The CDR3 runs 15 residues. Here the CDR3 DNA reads TGTGCCAGTAGTATAGGTCAGGGGCAGGCAGATACGCAGTATTTT. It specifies CASSIGQGQADTQYF.

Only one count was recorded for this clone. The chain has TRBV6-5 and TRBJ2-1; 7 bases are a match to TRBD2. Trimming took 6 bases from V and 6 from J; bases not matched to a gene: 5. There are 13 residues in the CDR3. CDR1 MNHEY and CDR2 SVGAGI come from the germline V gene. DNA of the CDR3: TGTGCCAGCAGGACTAGCTCTGGCAATGAGCAGTTCTTC. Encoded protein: CASRTSSGNEQFF.

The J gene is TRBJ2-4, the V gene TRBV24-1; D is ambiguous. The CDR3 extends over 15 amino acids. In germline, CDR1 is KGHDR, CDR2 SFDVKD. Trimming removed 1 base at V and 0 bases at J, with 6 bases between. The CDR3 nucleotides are TGTGCCACCAGTGATTTCGAACTAGCCAAAAACATTCAGTACTTC. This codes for CATSDFELAKNIQYF.

As DNA, the CDR3 is TGTGCCAGCAAGGTTGACAGCGACATCGGGGAGCTGTTTTTT. It encodes CASKVDSDIGELFF. The V and J genes are TRBV2 and TRBJ2-2; tentative D call: TRBD1 (5 bases). Germline lookup yields CDR1 SNHLY and CDR2 FYNNEI. The CDR3 is made up of 14 amino acids. V was cut by 7 bases and J by 7 bases, with 16 bases left in between.

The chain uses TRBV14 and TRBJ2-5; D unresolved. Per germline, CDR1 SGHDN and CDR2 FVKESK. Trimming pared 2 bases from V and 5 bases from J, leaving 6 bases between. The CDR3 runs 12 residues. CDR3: CASSQSRETQYF. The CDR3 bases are TGTGCCAGCAGCCAATCCAGGGAGACCCAGTACTTC.

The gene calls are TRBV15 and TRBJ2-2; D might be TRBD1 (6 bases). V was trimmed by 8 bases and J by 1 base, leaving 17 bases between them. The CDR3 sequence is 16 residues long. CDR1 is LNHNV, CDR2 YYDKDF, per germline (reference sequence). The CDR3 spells CATGDPGTRNTGELFF. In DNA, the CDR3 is TGTGCCACCGGCGACCCCGGGACACGGAACACCGGGGAGCTGTTTTTT.

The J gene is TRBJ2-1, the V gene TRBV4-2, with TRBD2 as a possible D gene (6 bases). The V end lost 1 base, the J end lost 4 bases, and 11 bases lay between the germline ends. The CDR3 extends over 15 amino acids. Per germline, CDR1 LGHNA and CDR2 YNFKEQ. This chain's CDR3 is CASSQVRGTYNEQFF. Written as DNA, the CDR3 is TGTGCCAGCAGCCAAGTCCGGGGGACGTACAATGAGCAGTTCTTC.

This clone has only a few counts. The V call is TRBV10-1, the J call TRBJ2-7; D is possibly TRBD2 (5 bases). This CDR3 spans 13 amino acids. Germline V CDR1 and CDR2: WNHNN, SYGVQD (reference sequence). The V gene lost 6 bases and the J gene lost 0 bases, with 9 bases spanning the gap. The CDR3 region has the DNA TGCGCCAGCAGCGGAGGCTACTCCTACGAGCAGTACTTC. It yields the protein CASSGGYSYEQYF.

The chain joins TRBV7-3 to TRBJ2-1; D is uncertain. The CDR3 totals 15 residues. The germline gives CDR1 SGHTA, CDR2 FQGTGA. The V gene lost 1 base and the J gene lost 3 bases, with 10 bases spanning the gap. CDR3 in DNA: TGTGCCAGCAGCTTAAATGTCGGAGTCTACAATGAGCAGTTCTTC. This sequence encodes CASSLNVGVYNEQFF.

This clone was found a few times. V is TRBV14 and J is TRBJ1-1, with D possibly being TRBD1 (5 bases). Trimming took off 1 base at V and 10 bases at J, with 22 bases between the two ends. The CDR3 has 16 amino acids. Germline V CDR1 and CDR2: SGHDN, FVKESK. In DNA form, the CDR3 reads TGTGCCAGCAGCCAAGGAGGTTGGCAGGGCGGGACTAGAGCTTTCTTT. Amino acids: CASSQGGWQGGTRAFF.

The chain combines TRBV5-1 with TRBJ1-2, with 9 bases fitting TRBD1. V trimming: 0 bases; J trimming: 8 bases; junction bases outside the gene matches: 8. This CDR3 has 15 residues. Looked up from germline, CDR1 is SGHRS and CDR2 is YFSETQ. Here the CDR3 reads CASSLGRGQGKGYTF. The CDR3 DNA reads TGCGCCAGCAGCTTGGGACGGGGACAGGGCAAAGGCTACACCTTC.

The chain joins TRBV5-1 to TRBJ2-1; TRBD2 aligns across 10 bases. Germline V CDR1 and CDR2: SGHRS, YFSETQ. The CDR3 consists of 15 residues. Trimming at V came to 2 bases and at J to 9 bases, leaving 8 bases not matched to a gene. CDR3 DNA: TGCGCCAGCAGCTTCACCAGCGGGGGGGCTTTTGAGCAGTTCTTC. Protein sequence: CASSFTSGGAFEQFF.

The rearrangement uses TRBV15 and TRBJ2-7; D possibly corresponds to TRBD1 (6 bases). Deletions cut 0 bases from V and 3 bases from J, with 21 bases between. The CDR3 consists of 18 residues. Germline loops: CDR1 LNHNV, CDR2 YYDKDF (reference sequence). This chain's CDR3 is CATSRDLIFVDRDYEQYF. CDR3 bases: TGTGCCACCAGCAGAGACCTGATATTCGTGGACAGAGACTACGAGCAGTACTTC.